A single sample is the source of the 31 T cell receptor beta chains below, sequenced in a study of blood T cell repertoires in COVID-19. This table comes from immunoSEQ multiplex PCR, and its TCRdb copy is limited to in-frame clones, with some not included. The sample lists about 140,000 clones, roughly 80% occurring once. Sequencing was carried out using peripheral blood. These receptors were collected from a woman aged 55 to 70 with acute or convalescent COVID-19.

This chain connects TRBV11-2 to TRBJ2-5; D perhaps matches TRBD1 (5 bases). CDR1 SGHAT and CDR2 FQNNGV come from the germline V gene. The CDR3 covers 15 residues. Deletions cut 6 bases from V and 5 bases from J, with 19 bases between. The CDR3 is CASSQLQGLDETQYF. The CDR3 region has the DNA TGTGCCAGCAGTCAGCTCCAGGGCCTGGATGAGACCCAGTACTTC.

The CDR3 nucleotides are TGTGCCAGCTCCGAATGGGGGGTCAGTGAAAAACTGTTTTTT. As protein: CASSEWGVSEKLFF. The rearrangement joins TRBV27 to TRBJ1-4; D is possibly TRBD1 (5 bases). Deletions cut 8 bases from V and 7 bases from J, with 17 bases between. Germline V gene sequence: CDR1 MNHEY, CDR2 SMNVEV (reference sequence). The CDR3 loop spans 14 amino acids.

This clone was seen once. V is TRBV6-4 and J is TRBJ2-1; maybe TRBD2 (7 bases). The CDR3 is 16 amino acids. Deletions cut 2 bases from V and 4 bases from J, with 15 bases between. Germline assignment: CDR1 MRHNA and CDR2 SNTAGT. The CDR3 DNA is TGTGCCAGCAGTGACGGGGGGGCCCCCCCTTACAATGAGCAGTTCTTC. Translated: CASSDGGAPPYNEQFF.

The CDR3 is CASSYSMGQNTGELFF. Here the CDR3 DNA reads TGTGCCAGCAGTTACTCCATGGGACAGAACACCGGGGAGCTGTTTTTT. The chain has TRBV6-5 and TRBJ2-2; TRBD1 is a possible D gene (6 bases). The germline V gene encodes CDR1 MNHEY and CDR2 SVGAGI. The CDR3 sequence is 16 residues long. V lost 0 bases to trimming and J lost 1 base, with 9 bases between them.

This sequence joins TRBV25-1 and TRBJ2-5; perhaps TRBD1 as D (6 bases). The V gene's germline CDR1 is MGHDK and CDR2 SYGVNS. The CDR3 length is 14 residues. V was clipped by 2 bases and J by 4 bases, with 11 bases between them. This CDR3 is CASSEMEGGETQYF. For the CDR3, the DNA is TGTGCCAGCAGTGAAATGGAAGGGGGAGAGACCCAGTACTTC.

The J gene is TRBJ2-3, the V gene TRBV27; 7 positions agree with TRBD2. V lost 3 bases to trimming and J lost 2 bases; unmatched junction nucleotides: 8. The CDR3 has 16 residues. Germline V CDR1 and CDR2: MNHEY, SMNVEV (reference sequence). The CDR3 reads CASSLGAGESTDTQYF. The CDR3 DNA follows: TGTGCCAGCAGTTTGGGTGCGGGAGAATCCACAGATACGCAGTATTTT.

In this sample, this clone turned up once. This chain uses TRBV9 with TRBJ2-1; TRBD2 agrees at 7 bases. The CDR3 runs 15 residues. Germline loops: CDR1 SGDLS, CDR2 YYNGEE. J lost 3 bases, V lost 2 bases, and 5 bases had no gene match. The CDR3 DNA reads TGTGCCAGCAGCGTGAGGCTAGCGGACTACAATGAGCAGTTCTTC. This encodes CASSVRLADYNEQFF. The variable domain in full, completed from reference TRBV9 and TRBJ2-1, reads DSGVTQTPKHLITATGQRVTLRCSPRSGDLSVYWYQQSLDQGLQFLIQYYNGEERAKGNILERFSAQQFPDLHSELNLSSLELGDSALYFCASSVRLADYNEQFFGPGTRLTVL.

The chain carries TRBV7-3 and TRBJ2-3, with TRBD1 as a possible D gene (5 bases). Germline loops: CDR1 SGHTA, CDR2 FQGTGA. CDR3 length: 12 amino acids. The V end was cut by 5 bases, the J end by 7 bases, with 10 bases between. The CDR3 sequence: CASSTDRYTQYF. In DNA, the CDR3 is TGTGCCAGCAGCACAGACAGATATACGCAGTATTTT. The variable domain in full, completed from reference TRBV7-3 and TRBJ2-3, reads GAGVSQTPSNKVTEKGKYVELRCDPISGHTALYWYRQSLGQGPEFLIYFQGTGAADDSGLPNDRFFAVRPEGSVSTLKIQRTERGDSAVYLCASSTDRYTQYFGPGTRLTVL.

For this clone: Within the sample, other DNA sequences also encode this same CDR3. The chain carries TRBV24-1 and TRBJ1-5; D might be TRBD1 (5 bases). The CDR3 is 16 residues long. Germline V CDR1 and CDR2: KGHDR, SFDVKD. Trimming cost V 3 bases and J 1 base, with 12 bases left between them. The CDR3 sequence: CATSDGREASNQPQHF. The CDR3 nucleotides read TGTGCCACCAGTGATGGCAGGGAGGCGAGCAATCAGCCCCAGCATTTT.

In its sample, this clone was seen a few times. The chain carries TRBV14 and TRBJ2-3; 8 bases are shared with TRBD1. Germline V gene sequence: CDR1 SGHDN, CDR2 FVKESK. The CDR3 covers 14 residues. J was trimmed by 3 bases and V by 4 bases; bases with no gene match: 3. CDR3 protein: CASSPGGWTDTQYF. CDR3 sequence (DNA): TGTGCCAGCAGCCCAGGGGGCTGGACAGATACGCAGTATTTT.

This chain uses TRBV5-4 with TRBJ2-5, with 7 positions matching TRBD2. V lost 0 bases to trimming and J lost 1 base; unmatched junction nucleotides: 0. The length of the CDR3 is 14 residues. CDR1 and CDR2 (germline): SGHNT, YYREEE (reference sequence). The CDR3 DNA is TGTGCCAGCAGCTTGGGGACTAGCCAAGAGACCCAGTACTTC. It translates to CASSLGTSQETQYF.

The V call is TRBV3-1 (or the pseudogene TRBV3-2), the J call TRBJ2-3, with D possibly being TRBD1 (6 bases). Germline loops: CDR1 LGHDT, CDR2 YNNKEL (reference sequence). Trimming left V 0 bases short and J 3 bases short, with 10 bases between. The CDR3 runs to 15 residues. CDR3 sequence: CASSQEQGRTDTQYF. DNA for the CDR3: TGTGCCAGCAGCCAAGAACAGGGTCGGACAGATACGCAGTATTTT.

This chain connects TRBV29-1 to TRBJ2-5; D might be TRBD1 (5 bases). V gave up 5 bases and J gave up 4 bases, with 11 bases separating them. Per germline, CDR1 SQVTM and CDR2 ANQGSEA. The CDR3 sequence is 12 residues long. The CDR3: CSVSSGLETQYF. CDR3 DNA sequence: TGCAGCGTTTCCTCAGGGCTAGAGACCCAGTACTTC. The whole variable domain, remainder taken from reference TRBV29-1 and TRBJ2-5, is SAVISQKPSRDICQRGTSLTIQCQVDSQVTMMFWYRQQPGQSLTLIATANQGSEATYESGFVIDKFPISRPNLTFSTLTVSNMSPEDSSIYLCSVSSGLETQYFGPGTRLLVL.

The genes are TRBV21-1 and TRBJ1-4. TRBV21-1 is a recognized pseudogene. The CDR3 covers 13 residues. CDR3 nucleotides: TGTGCCAGCCAAACGGCGGCAGATGAAAAACTGTTTTTT. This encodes CASQTAADEKLFF.

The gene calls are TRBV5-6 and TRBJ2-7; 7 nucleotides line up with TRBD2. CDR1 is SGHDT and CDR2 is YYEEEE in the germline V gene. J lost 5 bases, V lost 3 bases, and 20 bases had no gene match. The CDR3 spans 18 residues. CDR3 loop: CASSCFMEAGRTFNEQYF. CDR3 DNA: TGTGCCAGCAGCTGCTTTATGGAAGCGGGAAGGACCTTCAACGAGCAGTACTTC.

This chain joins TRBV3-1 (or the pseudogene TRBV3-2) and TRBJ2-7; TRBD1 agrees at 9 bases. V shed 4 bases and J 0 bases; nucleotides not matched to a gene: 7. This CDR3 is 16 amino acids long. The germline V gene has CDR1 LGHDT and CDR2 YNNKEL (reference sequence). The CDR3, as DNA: TGTGCCAGCAGCCTACACAGGGGGCGAAACTCCTACGAGCAGTACTTC. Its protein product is CASSLHRGRNSYEQYF.

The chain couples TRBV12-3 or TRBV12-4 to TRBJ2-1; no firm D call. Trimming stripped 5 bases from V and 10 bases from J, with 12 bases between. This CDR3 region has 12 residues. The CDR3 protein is CASSPRPPEQFF. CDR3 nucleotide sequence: TGTGCCAGCAGTCCGCGGCCACCCGAGCAGTTCTTC.

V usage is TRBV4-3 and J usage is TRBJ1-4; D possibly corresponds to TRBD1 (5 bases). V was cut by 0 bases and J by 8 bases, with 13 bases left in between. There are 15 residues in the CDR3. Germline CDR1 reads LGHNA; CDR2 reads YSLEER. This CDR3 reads CASSQEWRGWEKLFF. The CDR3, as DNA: TGCGCCAGCAGCCAAGAGTGGAGGGGATGGGAAAAACTGTTTTTT.

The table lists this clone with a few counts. CDR3 DNA: TGCAGTGCTAGTCGGACAGACACCTCTGGAAACACCATATATTTT. Translated: CSASRTDTSGNTIYF. The chain employs TRBV20-1 and TRBJ1-3, with D possibly TRBD1 on 6 matching bases. This CDR3 comprises 15 residues. Trimming cost V 3 bases and J 0 bases, with 12 bases left between them. From germline, CDR1 is DFQATT and CDR2 SNEGSKA (reference sequence).

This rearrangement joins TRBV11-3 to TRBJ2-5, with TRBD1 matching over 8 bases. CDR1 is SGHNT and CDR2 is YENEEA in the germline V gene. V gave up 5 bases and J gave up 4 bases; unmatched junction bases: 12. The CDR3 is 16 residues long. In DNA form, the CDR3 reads TGTGCCAGCAGCCCACCGGACAGGGTGGGAGTAGAGACCCAGTACTTC. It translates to CASSPPDRVGVETQYF.

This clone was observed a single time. The CDR3 DNA is TGTGCCAGTAGGTGGGGCAGGGTCACTGAAGCTTTCTTT. It is translated as CASRWGRVTEAFF. The chain combines TRBV19 with TRBJ1-1, with TRBD1 as a possible D gene (5 bases). V lost 6 bases and J 4 bases, leaving 12 bases between the germline ends. This CDR3 has 13 residues. CDR1 LNHDA and CDR2 SQIVND come from the germline V gene (reference sequence).

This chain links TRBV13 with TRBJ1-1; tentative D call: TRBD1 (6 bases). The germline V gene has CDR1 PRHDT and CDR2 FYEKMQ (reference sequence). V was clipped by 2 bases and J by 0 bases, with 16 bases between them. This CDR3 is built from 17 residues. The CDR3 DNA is TGTGCCAGCAGCTTATTCGGACAGCTTATCATGAACACTGAAGCTTTCTTT. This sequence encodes CASSLFGQLIMNTEAFF.

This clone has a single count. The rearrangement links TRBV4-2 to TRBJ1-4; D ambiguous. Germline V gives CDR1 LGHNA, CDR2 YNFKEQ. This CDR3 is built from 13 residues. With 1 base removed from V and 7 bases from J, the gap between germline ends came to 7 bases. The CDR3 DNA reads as TGTGCCAGCAGCCAAGGGGCGGGTGAAAAACTGTTTTTT. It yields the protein CASSQGAGEKLFF.

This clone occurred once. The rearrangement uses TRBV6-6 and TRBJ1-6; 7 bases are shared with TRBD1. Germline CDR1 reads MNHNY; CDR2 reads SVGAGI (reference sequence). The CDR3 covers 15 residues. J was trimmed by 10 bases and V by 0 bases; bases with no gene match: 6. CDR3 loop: CASSYSTGLESPLHF. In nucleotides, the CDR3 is TGTGCCAGCAGTTACTCGACAGGGCTGGAGTCACCCCTCCACTTT.

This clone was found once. DNA for the CDR3: TGTGCCTGGAGTGCTTATACCGGGACTAATAGGGCGACTAATGAAAAACTGTTTTTT. Amino acids: CAWSAYTGTNRATNEKLFF. This chain connects TRBV30 to TRBJ1-4, with D maybe TRBD1 (5 bases). V lost 1 base to trimming and J lost 2 bases, with 23 bases between them. CDR1 is GTSNPN, CDR2 SVGIG, per germline (reference sequence). The CDR3 totals 19 residues.

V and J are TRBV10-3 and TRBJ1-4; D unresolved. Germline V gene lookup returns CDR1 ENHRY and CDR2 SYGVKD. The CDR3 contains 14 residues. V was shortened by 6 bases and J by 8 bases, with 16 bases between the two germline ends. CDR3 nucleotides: TGTGCCATCAGCCCCGGCGTTAGAGGGGAAAAACTGTTTTTT. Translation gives CAISPGVRGEKLFF.

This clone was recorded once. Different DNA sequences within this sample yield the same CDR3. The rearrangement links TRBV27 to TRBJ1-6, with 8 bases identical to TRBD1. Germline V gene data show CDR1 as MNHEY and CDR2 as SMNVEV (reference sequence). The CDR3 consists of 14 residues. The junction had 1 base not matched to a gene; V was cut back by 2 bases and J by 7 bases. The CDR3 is CASSLGTGNSPLHF. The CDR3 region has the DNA TGTGCCAGCAGTTTAGGGACAGGCAATTCACCCCTCCACTTT.

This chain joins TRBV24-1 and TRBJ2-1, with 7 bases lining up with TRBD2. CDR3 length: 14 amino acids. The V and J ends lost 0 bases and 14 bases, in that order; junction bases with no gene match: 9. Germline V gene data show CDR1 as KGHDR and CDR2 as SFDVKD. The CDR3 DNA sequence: TGTGCCACCAGTGATTTGCGCCAAGGGAGGGCCAAGTTCTTC. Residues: CATSDLRQGRAKFF.

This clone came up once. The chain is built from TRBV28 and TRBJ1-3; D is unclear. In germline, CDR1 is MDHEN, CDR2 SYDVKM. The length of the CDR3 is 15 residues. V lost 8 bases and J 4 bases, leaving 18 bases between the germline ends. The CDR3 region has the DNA TGTGCCAGCCAAGCCGGGAGCCTAGAGGGAAACACCATATATTTT. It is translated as CASQAGSLEGNTIYF.

This CDR3 reads CASSFRRGTEAFF. The CDR3 coding sequence is TGTGCCAGCAGCTTCCGGAGGGGCACTGAAGCTTTCTTT. The chain joins TRBV7-3 to TRBJ1-1, with D possibly matching TRBD1 (5 bases). The germline CDR1 and CDR2 sequences are SGHTA and FQGTGA. With 3 bases removed from V and 4 bases from J, the gap between germline ends came to 9 bases. The CDR3 covers 13 residues.

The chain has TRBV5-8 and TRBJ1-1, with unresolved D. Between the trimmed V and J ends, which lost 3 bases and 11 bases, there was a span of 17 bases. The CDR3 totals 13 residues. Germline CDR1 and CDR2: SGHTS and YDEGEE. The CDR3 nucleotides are TGTGCCAGCAGCTCCCGGGAGACCCAAATGGCTTTCTTT. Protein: CASSSRETQMAFF. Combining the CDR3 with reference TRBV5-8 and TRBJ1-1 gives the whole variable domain EAGVTQSPTHLIKTRGQQATLRCSPISGHTSVYWYQQALGLGLQFLLWYDEGEERNRGNFPPRFSGRQFPNYSSELNVNALELEDSALYLCASSSRETQMAFFGQGTRLTVV.